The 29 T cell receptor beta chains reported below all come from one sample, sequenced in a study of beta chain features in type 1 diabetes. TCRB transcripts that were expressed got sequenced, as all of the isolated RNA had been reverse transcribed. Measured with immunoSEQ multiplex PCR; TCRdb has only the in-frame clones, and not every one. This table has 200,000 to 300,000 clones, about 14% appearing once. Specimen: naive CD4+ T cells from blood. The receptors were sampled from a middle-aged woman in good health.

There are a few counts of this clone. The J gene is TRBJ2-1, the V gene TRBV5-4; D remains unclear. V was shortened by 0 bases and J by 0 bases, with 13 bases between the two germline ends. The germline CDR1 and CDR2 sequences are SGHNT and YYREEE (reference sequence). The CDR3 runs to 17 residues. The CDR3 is CASSLDLLGSSYNEQFF. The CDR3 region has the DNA TGTGCCAGCAGCTTGGATCTCTTGGGCAGCTCCTACAATGAGCAGTTCTTC.

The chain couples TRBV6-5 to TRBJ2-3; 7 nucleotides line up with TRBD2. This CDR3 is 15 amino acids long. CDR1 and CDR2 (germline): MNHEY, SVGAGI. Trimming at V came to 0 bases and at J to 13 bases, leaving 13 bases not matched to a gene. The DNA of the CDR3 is TGTGCCAGCAGTTACTCGCAGGTAGCGGGCGCATTGGAGTATTTT. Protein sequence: CASSYSQVAGALEYF.

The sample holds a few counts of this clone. Here the CDR3 DNA reads TGTGCCAGCAGTGCGAGCGGTCAAAGCTCCTACAATGAGCAGTTCTTC. It translates to CASSASGQSSYNEQFF. V gene TRBV2 combines with J gene TRBJ2-1; D might be TRBD2 (5 bases). V lost 4 bases, J lost 0 bases, and 13 bases lay in between. Germline CDR1 and CDR2: SNHLY and FYNNEI. This CDR3 has 16 amino acids.

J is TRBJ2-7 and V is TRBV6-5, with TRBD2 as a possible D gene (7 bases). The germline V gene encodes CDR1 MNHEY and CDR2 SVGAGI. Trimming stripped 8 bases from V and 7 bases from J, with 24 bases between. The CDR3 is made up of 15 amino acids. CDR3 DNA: TGTGCCAGCCATCAGCGGGGTAGAGGGGGAGGAGAGCAGTACTTC. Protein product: CASHQRGRGGGEQYF.

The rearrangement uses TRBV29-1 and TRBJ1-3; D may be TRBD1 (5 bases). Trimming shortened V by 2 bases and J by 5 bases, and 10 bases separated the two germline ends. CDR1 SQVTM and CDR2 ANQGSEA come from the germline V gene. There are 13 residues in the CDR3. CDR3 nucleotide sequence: TGCAGCGTTGAATCGGGGGATCGAAACACCATATATTTT. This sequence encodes CSVESGDRNTIYF.

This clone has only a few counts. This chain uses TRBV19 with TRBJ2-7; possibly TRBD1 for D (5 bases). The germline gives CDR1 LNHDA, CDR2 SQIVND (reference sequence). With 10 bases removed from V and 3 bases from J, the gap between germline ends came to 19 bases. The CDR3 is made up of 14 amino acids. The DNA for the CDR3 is TGTGCCACCAACCCTGCAGGGTCGAGCTACGAGCAGTACTTC. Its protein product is CATNPAGSSYEQYF.

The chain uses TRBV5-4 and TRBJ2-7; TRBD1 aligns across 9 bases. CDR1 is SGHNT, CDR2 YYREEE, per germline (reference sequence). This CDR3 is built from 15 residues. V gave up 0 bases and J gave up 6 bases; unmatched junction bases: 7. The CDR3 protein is CASSLDGTGSREQYF. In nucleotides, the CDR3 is TGTGCCAGCAGCTTGGACGGGACAGGGTCTCGCGAGCAGTACTTC. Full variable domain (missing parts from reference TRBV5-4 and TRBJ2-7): ETGVTQSPTHLIKTRGQQVTLRCSSQSGHNTVSWYQQALGQGPQFIFQYYREEENGRGNFPPRFSGLQFPNYSSELNVNALELDDSALYLCASSLDGTGSREQYFGPGTRLTVT.

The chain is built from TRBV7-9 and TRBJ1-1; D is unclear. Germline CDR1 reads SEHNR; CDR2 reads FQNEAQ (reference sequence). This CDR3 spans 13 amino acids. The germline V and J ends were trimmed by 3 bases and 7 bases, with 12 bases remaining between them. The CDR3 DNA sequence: TGTGCCAGCAGCTTCTGGGGAGGCGGTGAAGCTTTCTTT. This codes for CASSFWGGGEAFF.

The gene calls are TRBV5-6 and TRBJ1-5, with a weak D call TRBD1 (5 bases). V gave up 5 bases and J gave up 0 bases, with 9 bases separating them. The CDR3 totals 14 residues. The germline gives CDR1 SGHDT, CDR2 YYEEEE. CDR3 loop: CASRRTYSNQPQHF. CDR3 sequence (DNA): TGTGCCAGCAGAAGGACATATAGCAATCAGCCCCAGCATTTT.

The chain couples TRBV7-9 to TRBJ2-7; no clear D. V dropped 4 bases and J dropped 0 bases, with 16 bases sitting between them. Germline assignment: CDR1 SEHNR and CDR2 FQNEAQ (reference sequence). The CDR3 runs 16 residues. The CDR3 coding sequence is TGTGCCAGCAGCTCAGACGGATTACCTAGCTCCTACGAGCAGTACTTC. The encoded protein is CASSSDGLPSSYEQYF.

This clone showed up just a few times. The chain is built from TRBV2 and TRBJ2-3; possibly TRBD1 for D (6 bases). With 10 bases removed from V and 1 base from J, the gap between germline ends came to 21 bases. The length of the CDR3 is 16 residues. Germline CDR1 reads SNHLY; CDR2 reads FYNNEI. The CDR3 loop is CATTQQGPWGTDTQYF. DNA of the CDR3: TGTGCCACCACGCAGCAGGGGCCATGGGGCACAGATACGCAGTATTTT.

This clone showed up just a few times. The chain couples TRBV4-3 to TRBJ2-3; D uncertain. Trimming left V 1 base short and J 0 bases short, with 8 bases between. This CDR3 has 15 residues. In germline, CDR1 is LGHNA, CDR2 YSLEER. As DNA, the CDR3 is TGCGCCAGCAGCCAAGCGGCGGTGAGCACAGATACGCAGTATTTT. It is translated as CASSQAAVSTDTQYF.

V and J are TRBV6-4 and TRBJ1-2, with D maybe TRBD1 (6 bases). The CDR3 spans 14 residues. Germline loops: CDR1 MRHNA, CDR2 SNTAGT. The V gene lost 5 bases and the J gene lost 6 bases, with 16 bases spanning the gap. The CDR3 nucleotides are TGTGCCAGCAGTTACTTGGCGCCAGGGGATGGCTACACCTTC. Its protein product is CASSYLAPGDGYTF.

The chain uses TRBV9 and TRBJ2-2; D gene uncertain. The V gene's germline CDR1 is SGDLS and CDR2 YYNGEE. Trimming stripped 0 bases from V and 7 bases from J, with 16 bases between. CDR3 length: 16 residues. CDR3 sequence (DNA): TGTGCCAGCAGCGTAGTACCTAACCCCAATAGCGGGGAGCTGTTTTTT. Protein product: CASSVVPNPNSGELFF.

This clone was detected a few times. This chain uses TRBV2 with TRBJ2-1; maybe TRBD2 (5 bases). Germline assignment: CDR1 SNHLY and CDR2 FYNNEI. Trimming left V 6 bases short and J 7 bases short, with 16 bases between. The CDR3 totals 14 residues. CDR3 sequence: CASSNPMRVNEQFF. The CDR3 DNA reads TGTGCCAGCAGCAACCCCATGCGGGTGAATGAGCAGTTCTTC.

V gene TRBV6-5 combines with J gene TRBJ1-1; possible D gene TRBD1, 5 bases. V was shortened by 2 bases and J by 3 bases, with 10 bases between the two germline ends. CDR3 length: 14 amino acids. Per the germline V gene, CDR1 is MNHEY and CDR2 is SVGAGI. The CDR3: CASSYRGRDTEAFF. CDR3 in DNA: TGTGCCAGCAGTTACCGGGGGAGGGACACTGAAGCTTTCTTT.

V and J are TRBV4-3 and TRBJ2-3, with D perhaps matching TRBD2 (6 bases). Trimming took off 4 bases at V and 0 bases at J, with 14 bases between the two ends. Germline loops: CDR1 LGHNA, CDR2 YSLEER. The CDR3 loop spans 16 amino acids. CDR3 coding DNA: TGCGCCAGCAGCCTGAATAGCGGACGTAGCACAGATACGCAGTATTTT. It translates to CASSLNSGRSTDTQYF.

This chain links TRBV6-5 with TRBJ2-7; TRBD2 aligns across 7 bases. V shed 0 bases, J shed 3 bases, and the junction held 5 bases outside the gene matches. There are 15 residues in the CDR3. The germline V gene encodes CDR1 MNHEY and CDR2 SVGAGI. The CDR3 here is CASSYSGGILYEQYF. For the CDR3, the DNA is TGTGCCAGCAGTTACTCCGGGGGGATCCTCTACGAGCAGTACTTC.

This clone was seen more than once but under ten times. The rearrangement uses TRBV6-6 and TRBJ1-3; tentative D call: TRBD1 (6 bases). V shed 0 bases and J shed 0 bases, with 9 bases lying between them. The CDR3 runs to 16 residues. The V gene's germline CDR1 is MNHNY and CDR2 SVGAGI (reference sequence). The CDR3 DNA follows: TGTGCCAGCAGTTACTCCGCGGACAGCTCTGGAAACACCATATATTTT. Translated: CASSYSADSSGNTIYF.

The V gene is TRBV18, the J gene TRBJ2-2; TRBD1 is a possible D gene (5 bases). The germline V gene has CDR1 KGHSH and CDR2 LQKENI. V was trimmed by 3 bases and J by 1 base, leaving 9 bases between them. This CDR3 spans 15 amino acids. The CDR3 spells CASSPLDRNTGELFF. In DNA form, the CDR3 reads TGTGCCAGCTCACCGCTTGACAGGAACACCGGGGAGCTGTTTTTT.

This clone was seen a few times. DNA of the CDR3: TGTGCCAGCAGCTTACAGGTCGGCGGACTCGACGAGCAGTACTTC. This translates into CASSLQVGGLDEQYF. The chain uses TRBV7-2 and TRBJ2-7; a possible D gene is TRBD2 (5 bases). The V end was cut by 2 bases, the J end by 5 bases, with 16 bases between. Germline-derived CDR1 and CDR2 are SGHTA and FQGNSA. This CDR3 has 15 residues.

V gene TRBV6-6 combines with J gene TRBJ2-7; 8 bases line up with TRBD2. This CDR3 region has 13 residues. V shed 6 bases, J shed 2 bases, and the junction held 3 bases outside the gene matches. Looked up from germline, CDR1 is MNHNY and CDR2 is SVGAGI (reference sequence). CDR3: CASRTGGAYEQYF. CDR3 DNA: TGTGCCAGCAGAACCGGGGGGGCCTACGAGCAGTACTTC.

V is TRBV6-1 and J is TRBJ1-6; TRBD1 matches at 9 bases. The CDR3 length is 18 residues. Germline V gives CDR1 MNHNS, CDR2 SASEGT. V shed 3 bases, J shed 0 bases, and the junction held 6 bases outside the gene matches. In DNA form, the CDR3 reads TGTGCCAGCAGTGAGGTTGGGACAGGGAGCTCCTATAATTCACCCCTCCACTTT. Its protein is CASSEVGTGSSYNSPLHF.

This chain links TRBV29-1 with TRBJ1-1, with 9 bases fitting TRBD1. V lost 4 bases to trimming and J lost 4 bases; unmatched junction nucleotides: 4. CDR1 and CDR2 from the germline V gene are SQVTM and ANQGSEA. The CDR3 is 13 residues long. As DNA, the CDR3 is TGCAGCGTTGGTCACAGGGGGCTCACTGAAGCTTTCTTT. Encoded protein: CSVGHRGLTEAFF.

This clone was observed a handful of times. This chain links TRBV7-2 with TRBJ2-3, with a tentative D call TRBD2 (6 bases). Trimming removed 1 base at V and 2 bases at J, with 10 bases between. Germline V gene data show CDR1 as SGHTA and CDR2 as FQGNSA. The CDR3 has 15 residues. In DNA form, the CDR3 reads TGTGCCAGCAGCTTAGTCCAGGACTACACAGATACGCAGTATTTT. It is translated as CASSLVQDYTDTQYF. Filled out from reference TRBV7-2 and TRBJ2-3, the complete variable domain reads GAGVSQSPSNKVTEKGKDVELRCDPISGHTALYWYRQSLGQGLEFLIYFQGNSAPDKSGLPSDRFSAERTGGSVSTLTIQRTQQEDSAVYLCASSLVQDYTDTQYFGPGTRLTVL.

CDR3: CASSLVPTHYGYTF. CDR3 DNA: TGTGCCAGCAGCTTGGTACCGACACACTATGGCTACACCTTC. This rearrangement joins TRBV5-5 to TRBJ1-2; D gene unclear. CDR3 size: 14 residues. The germline CDR1 and CDR2 sequences are SGHKS and YYEKEE (reference sequence). With 0 bases removed from V and 3 bases from J, the gap between germline ends came to 9 bases.

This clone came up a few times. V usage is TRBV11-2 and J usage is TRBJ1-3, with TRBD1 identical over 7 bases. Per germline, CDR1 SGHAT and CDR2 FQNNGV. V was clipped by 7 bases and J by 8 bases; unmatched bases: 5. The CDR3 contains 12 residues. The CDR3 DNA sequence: TGTGCCAGCACGGCAGGGGGATACACCATATATTTT. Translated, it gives CASTAGGYTIYF.

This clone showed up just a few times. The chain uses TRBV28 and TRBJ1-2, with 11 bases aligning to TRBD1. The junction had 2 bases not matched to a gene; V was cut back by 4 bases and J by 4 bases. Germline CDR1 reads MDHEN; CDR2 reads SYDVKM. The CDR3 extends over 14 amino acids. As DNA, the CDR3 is TGTGCCAGCAGTTCCGGGACAGGGGGCTATGGCTACACCTTC. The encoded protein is CASSSGTGGYGYTF.

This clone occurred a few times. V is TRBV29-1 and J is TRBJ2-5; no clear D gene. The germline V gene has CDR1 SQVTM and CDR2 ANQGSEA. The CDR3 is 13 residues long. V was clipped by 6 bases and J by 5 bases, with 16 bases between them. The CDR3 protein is CSVHPAAKETQYF. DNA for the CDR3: TGCAGCGTCCACCCGGCGGCCAAGGAGACCCAGTACTTC. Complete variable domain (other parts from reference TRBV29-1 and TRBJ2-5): SAVISQKPSRDICQRGTSLTIQCQVDSQVTMMFWYRQQPGQSLTLIATANQGSEATYESGFVIDKFPISRPNLTFSTLTVSNMSPEDSSIYLCSVHPAAKETQYFGPGTRLLVL.